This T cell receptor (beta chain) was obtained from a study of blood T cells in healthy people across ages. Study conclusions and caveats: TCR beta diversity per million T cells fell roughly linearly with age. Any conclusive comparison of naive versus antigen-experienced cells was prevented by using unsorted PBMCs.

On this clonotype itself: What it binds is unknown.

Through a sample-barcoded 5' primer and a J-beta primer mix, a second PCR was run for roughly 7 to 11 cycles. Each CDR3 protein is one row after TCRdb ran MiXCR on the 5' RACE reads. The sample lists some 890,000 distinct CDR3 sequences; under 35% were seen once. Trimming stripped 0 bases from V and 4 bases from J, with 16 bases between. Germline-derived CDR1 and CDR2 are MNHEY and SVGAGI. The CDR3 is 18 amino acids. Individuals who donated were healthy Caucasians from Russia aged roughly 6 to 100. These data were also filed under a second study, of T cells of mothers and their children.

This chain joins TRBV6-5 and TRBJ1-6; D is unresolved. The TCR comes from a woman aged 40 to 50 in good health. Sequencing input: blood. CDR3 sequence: CASSYSSTASAYNSPLHF. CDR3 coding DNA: TGTGCCAGCAGTTACTCTTCTACAGCCTCTGCTTATAATTCACCCCTCCACTTT.